This T cell receptor beta chain was found in a study of T cell changes during pregnancy in multiple sclerosis. The CDR3 covers 14 residues. The germline V gene has CDR1 KGHSH and CDR2 LQKENI. V lost 1 base and J lost 2, with 7 bases in between. TCRdb's table, derived via immunoSEQ multiplex PCR, lists solely in-frame clones and lacks some. This sample has around 48,000 clones; approximately 85% occur once, and the top ten carry around 1.2%. The chain combines TRBV18 with TRBJ2-3; D perhaps matches TRBD2 (5 bases). The TCR sequence derives from a female donor with multiple sclerosis, enrolled in a pregnancy study. The specimen comprised CD4+ T cells from peripheral blood mononuclear cells, sampled in the second trimester of pregnancy. The CDR3 region is CASSPRRVTDTQYF. DNA for the CDR3: TGTGCCAGCTCACCACGGCGGGTCACAGATACGCAGTATTTT.